The 8 T cell receptor beta chains below all came from one sample that was sequenced in a study of T cell repertoires and leukemia-associated antigens (dated by TCRdb to between 2018 and 2020). Preparation of the library involved 5' RACE. The sequencing machine was an Illumina MiSeq. TCRdb trimmed public reads at Q25 via fastp, called clones via MiXCR and kept in-frame beta chains. Each entry is one CDR3 protein sequence, shown with its most common DNA and genes. For this sample there are 14,000 or so distinct CDR3 sequences; roughly 38% appear just once. The ten top clones hold 9.2% of the sample. Their antigens are not known. The sequenced material came from CD3+ T cells sorted from blood and cultured. These TCRs come from a female donor in good health.

This sequence joins TRBV18 and TRBJ2-3; unclear D gene. CDR1 is KGHSH and CDR2 is LQKENI in the germline V gene. Deletions cut 3 bases from V and 1 base from J, with 11 bases between. The CDR3 is 15 residues long. The CDR3 region has the DNA TGTGCCAGCTCACCGGGAAGTGCTGGCACAGATACGCAGTATTTT. Its translation is CASSPGSAGTDTQYF. Combining the CDR3 with reference TRBV18 and TRBJ2-3 gives the whole variable domain NAGVMQNPRHLVRRRGQEARLRCSPMKGHSHVYWYRQLPEEGLKFMVYLQKENIIDESGMPKERFSAEFPKEGPSILRIQQVVRGDSAAYFCASSPGSAGTDTQYFGPGTRLTVL.

The chain uses TRBV28 and TRBJ1-1; maybe TRBD1 (6 bases). Trimming took 5 bases from V and 2 from J, leaving 18 bases between them. The CDR3 runs to 16 residues. CDR1 MDHEN and CDR2 SYDVKM come from the germline V gene. The CDR3 here is CASSPLGLDRNTEAFF. The CDR3 nucleotides are TGTGCCAGCAGTCCCCTGGGGTTGGACAGAAACACTGAAGCTTTCTTT.

This clonotype was found many times. This chain uses TRBV30 with TRBJ2-7, with 7 bases that match TRBD2. CDR3 length: 14 residues. V shed 5 bases and J 3 bases; nucleotides not matched to a gene: 10. Germline V gene data show CDR1 as GTSNPN and CDR2 as SVGIG (reference sequence). The CDR3 sequence: CAWGGGTGIYEQYF. The CDR3 region has the DNA TGTGCCTGGGGGGGAGGGACTGGTATCTACGAGCAGTACTTC.

The genes are TRBV29-1 and TRBJ1-2; TRBD1 might be the D (6 bases). Trimming removed 7 bases from V and 4 bases from J, with 28 bases in between. This CDR3 is 17 amino acids long. Germline values: CDR1 SQVTM, CDR2 ANQGSEA. Written as DNA, the CDR3 is TGCAGCGCCGCCACGAGACAGGCGGGTCACTTCAGCTATGGCTACACCTTC. Residues: CSAATRQAGHFSYGYTF.

This clonotype was counted a single time. This sequence joins TRBV5-3 and TRBJ2-5; 9 positions match TRBD2. TRBV5-3 is annotated as an ORF whose role is uncertain. The CDR3 runs 15 residues. Trimming at V came to 4 bases and at J to 5 bases, leaving 9 bases not matched to a gene. The CDR3 DNA follows: TGTGCCAGAAGCATTGGTCTAGCGGGGTGGGAGACCCAGTACTTC. It yields the protein CARSIGLAGWETQYF.

This clonotype came up many times. The chain couples TRBV14 to TRBJ2-3; D is unclear. This CDR3 is 15 amino acids long. Germline CDR1 and CDR2: SGHDN and FVKESK. The V gene lost 4 bases and the J gene lost 1 base, with 12 bases spanning the gap. The CDR3 sequence: CASSRGSLRTDTQYF. The CDR3 DNA sequence: TGTGCCAGCAGCCGCGGATCGCTGCGCACAGATACGCAGTATTTT. The full variable domain, its missing parts supplied by reference TRBV14 and TRBJ2-3, is EAGVTQFPSHSVIEKGQTVTLRCDPISGHDNLYWYRRVMGKEIKFLLHFVKESKQDESGMPNNRFLAERTGGTYSTLKVQPAELEDSGVYFCASSRGSLRTDTQYFGPGTRLTVL.

This clonotype was found a few times. The chain employs TRBV7-2 and TRBJ2-7; 11 bases agree with TRBD2. Germline V gene lookup returns CDR1 SGHTA and CDR2 FQGNSA. The length of the CDR3 is 16 residues. Trimming at V came to 5 bases and at J to 2 bases, leaving 8 bases not matched to a gene. DNA for the CDR3: TGTGCCAGCAGCCTCGGGACTAGCGGTTCGACCTACGAGCAGTACTTC. Its translation is CASSLGTSGSTYEQYF.

The chain combines TRBV29-1 with TRBJ2-2; no firm D call. Germline CDR1 is SQVTM and CDR2 is ANQGSEA. Trimming removed 6 bases from V and 5 bases from J, with 13 bases in between. The CDR3 runs 13 residues. The DNA for the CDR3 is TGCAGCGTCCCTGGGCCCGCGACCGGGGAGCTGTTTTTT. Amino acid sequence: CSVPGPATGELFF.